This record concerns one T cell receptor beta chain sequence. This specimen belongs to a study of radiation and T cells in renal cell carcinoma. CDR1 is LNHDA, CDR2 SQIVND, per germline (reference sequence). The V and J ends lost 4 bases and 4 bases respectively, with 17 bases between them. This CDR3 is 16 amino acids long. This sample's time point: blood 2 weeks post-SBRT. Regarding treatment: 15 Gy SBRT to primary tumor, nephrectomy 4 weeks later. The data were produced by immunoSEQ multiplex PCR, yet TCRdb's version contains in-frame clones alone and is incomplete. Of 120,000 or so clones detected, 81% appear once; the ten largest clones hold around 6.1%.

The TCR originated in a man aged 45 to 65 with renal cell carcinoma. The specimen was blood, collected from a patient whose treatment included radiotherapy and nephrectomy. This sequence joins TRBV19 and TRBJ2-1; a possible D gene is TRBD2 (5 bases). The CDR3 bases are TGTGCCAGTAGTACTAGCCACAATCCAATGTACAATGAGCAGTTCTTC. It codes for CASSTSHNPMYNEQFF.